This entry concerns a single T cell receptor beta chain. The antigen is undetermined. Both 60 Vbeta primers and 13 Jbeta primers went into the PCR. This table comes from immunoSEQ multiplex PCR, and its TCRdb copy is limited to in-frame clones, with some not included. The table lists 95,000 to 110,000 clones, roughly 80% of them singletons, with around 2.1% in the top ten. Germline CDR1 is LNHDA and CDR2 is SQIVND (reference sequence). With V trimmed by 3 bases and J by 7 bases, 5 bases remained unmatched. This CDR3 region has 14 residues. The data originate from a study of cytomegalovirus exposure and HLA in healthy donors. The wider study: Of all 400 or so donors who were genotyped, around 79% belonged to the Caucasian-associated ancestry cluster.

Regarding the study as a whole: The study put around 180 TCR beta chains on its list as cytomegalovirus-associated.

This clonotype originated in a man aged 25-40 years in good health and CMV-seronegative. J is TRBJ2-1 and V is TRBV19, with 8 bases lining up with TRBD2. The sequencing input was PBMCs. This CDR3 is CASSIQAGGNEQFF. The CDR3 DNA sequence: TGTGCCAGTAGTATCCAGGCGGGGGGAAATGAGCAGTTCTTC. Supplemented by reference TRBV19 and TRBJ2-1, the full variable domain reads DGGITQSPKYLFRKEGQNVTLSCEQNLNHDAMYWYRQDPGQGLRLIYYSQIVNDFQKGDIAEGYSVSREKKESFPLTVTSAQKNPTAFYLCASSIQAGGNEQFFGPGTRLTVL.